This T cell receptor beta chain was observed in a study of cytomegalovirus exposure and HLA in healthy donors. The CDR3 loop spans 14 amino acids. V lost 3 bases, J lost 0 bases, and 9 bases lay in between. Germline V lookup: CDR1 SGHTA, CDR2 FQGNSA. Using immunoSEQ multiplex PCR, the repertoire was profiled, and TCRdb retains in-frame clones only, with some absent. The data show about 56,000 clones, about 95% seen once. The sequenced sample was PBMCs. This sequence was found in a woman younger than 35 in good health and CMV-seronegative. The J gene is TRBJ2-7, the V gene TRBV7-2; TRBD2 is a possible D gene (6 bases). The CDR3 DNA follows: TGTGCCAGCAGCTTGGAGGGGATCTCCTACGAGCAGTACTTC. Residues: CASSLEGISYEQYF.